The T cell receptor beta chain described here comes from a study of T cell changes during pregnancy in multiple sclerosis. Assay: immunoSEQ multiplex PCR; the TCRdb copy retains only in-frame clones and omits some. The table includes approximately 38,000 clones, about 92% detected once. The CDR3 is 17 residues long. V shed 3 bases and J 4 bases; nucleotides not matched to a gene: 9. CDR1 MGHRA and CDR2 YSYEKL come from the germline V gene. The specimen comprised CD8+ T cells from peripheral blood mononuclear cells, sampled in the third trimester of pregnancy. The clonotype originates from a female donor with multiple sclerosis, enrolled in a pregnancy study. The rearrangement uses TRBV4-1 and TRBJ2-2; 9 bases agree with TRBD1. The CDR3 loop is CASSHRDRAFGTGELFF. Here the CDR3 DNA reads TGCGCCAGCAGCCACCGGGACAGGGCGTTCGGCACCGGGGAGCTGTTTTTT.